Each of the 16 T cell receptor beta chains below was sequenced from the same sample in a study of blood T cell repertoires in COVID-19. Method: immunoSEQ multiplex PCR; TCRdb's copy keeps in-frame clones and lacks some. The sample carries around 77,000 clones, 82% recorded once. The specimen was peripheral blood. The receptor set was obtained from a human donor in a cohort sampled during active COVID-19.

The chain employs TRBV5-6 and TRBJ1-6; D gene unclear. V was shortened by 4 bases and J by 9 bases, with 8 bases between the two germline ends. Germline loops: CDR1 SGHDT, CDR2 YYEEEE. This CDR3 spans 12 amino acids. CDR3 nucleotide sequence: TGTGCCAGCAGCCGTTTGTTTTCACCCCTCCACTTT. Translated, it gives CASSRLFSPLHF.

The rearrangement joins TRBV4-2 to TRBJ1-6; no reliable D call. The germline V gene has CDR1 LGHNA and CDR2 YNFKEQ. The V gene lost 1 base and the J gene lost 7 bases, with 8 bases spanning the gap. This CDR3 has 14 residues. The CDR3 reads CASSQGTENSPLHF. The CDR3 DNA follows: TGTGCCAGCAGCCAAGGTACAGAGAATTCACCCCTCCACTTT.

The V and J genes are TRBV12-5 and TRBJ2-7; 7 bases align to TRBD1. This CDR3 is built from 15 residues. Germline V gene sequence: CDR1 LGHNT, CDR2 FRNRAP. V lost 6 bases and J lost 1; bases outside the gene matches: 9. CDR3 nucleotides: TGTGCTAGTGGCAGGGTCCGGGACAGATCCTACGAGCAGTACTTC. It translates to CASGRVRDRSYEQYF. Complete variable domain (other parts from reference TRBV12-5 and TRBJ2-7): DARVTQTPRHKVTEMGQEVTMRCQPILGHNTVFWYRQTMMQGLELLAYFRNRAPLDDSGMPKDRFSAEMPDATLATLKIQPSEPRDSAVYFCASGRVRDRSYEQYFGPGTRLTVT.

The chain uses TRBV5-4 and TRBJ1-6; no reliable D call. Germline V gene lookup returns CDR1 SGHNT and CDR2 YYREEE (reference sequence). V was pared by 2 bases and J by 6 bases, with 9 bases between. This CDR3 is 14 amino acids long. The CDR3 coding sequence is TGTGCCAGCAGCTTAGTCGACATTAATTCACCCCTCCACTTT. Protein sequence: CASSLVDINSPLHF. The complete variable domain, with remaining parts taken from reference TRBV5-4 and TRBJ1-6, reads ETGVTQSPTHLIKTRGQQVTLRCSSQSGHNTVSWYQQALGQGPQFIFQYYREEENGRGNFPPRFSGLQFPNYSSELNVNALELDDSALYLCASSLVDINSPLHFGNGTRLTVT.

The chain has TRBV7-6 and TRBJ2-7; 8 nucleotides match TRBD1. CDR3 size: 18 residues. V was pared by 5 bases and J by 1 base, with 16 bases of the junction left unmatched. Germline CDR1 and CDR2: SGHVS and FNYEAQ. CDR3 DNA sequence: TGTGCCAGCAGCCCCTATCCTTCGCCGGGACAGGCGTCCTACGAGCAGTACTTC. This encodes CASSPYPSPGQASYEQYF.

The chain has TRBV12-3 or TRBV12-4 and TRBJ2-5; D might be TRBD1 (5 bases). The V end lost 2 bases, the J end lost 8 bases, and 9 bases lay between the germline ends. CDR3 length equals 12 residues. The CDR3 protein is CASSLLQETQYF. For the CDR3, the DNA is TGTGCCAGCAGTTTACTACAGGAAACCCAGTACTTC.

The chain is built from TRBV10-3 and TRBJ1-5; D is perhaps TRBD1 (5 bases). The V gene lost 10 bases and the J gene lost 5 bases, with 15 bases spanning the gap. The CDR3 runs to 13 residues. Germline V CDR1 and CDR2: ENHRY, SYGVKD. The CDR3 region is CATKGQGDQPQHF. The CDR3 region has the DNA TGTGCCACCAAGGGGCAGGGTGATCAGCCCCAGCATTTT.

The chain uses TRBV6-2 or TRBV6-3 and TRBJ1-2, with D perhaps TRBD1 (6 bases). This CDR3 spans 13 amino acids. CDR1 is MNHEY and CDR2 is SVGEGT in the germline V gene. Trimming removed 5 bases at V and 7 bases at J, with 14 bases between. In nucleotides, the CDR3 is TGTGCCAGCAGTGCGACAGGAGTTGGTGGCTACACCTTC. As protein: CASSATGVGGYTF.

This clone has a handful of counts. The J gene is TRBJ1-1, the V gene TRBV18, with D perhaps TRBD1 (6 bases). CDR1 and CDR2 (germline): KGHSH, LQKENI. Trimming removed 3 bases at V and 4 bases at J, with 15 bases between. This CDR3 spans 15 amino acids. Written as DNA, the CDR3 is TGTGCCAGCTCACCCACCGGGGGGCGAGGCACTGAAGCTTTCTTT. This codes for CASSPTGGRGTEAFF.

The rearrangement joins TRBV10-3 to TRBJ1-5; 7 positions match TRBD1. Looked up from germline, CDR1 is ENHRY and CDR2 is SYGVKD. Trimming cost V 8 bases and J 7 bases; bases outside gene matches: 8. The CDR3 has 13 amino acids. CDR3 sequence reads: CAIGDRALQPQHF. The CDR3 nucleotides read TGTGCCATCGGAGACAGGGCGCTGCAGCCCCAGCATTTT.

The V call is TRBV13, the J call TRBJ2-7, with D possibly matching TRBD2 (6 bases). Germline V gene data show CDR1 as PRHDT and CDR2 as FYEKMQ (reference sequence). The V and J ends lost 8 bases and 2 bases respectively, with 13 bases between them. This CDR3 contains 13 residues. The CDR3 is CASSRTTTYEQYF. The CDR3 DNA follows: TGTGCCAGCTCCCGGACTACGACCTACGAGCAGTACTTC.

This sequence joins TRBV29-1 and TRBJ1-2; TRBD1 matches 9 bases. CDR3 length: 15 amino acids. V trimming: 7 bases; J trimming: 2 bases; junction bases outside the gene matches: 11. Germline CDR1 reads SQVTM; CDR2 reads ANQGSEA. CDR3 amino acids: CSAVGTGWENYGYTF. The CDR3 region has the DNA TGCAGCGCCGTTGGGACAGGGTGGGAAAACTATGGCTACACCTTC.

The chain recombines TRBV30 with TRBJ2-3; unclear D gene. This CDR3 is built from 15 residues. Trimming removed 3 bases at V and 4 bases at J, with 17 bases between. CDR1 is GTSNPN, CDR2 SVGIG, per germline (reference sequence). CDR3 loop: CAWSGFPKTADTQYF. Written as DNA, the CDR3 is TGTGCCTGGAGCGGGTTTCCCAAAACGGCAGATACGCAGTATTTT. Based on the CDR3 plus reference TRBV30 and TRBJ2-3, the full variable domain is SQTIHQWPATLVQPVGSPLSLECTVEGTSNPNLYWYRQAAGRGLQLLFYSVGIGQISSEVPQNLSASRPQDRQFILSSKKLLLSDSGFYLCAWSGFPKTADTQYFGPGTRLTVL.

V is TRBV5-1 and J is TRBJ2-6; 8 bases are shared with TRBD2. The germline V gene encodes CDR1 SGHRS and CDR2 YFSETQ. The CDR3 is made up of 17 amino acids. The V gene end was trimmed by 4 bases and the J gene end by 1 base; junction bases not matched to a gene: 7. The CDR3 region is CASSPLGGGSGANVLTF. CDR3 sequence (DNA): TGCGCCAGCAGCCCACTCGGGGGGGGATCTGGGGCCAACGTCCTGACTTTC. The whole variable domain, filled in from reference TRBV5-1 and TRBJ2-6, reads KAGVTQTPRYLIKTRGQQVTLSCSPISGHRSVSWYQQTPGQGLQFLFEYFSETQRNKGNFPGRFSGRQFSNSRSEMNVSTLELGDSALYLCASSPLGGGSGANVLTFGAGSRLTVL.

This sequence joins TRBV6-2 or TRBV6-3 and TRBJ1-5; 10 nucleotides line up with TRBD1. The CDR3 covers 17 residues. Germline CDR1 and CDR2: MNHEY and SVGEGT. The V and J ends lost 1 base and 2 bases, in that order; junction bases with no gene match: 5. The CDR3 loop reads CASSYLGQGRGNQPQHF. CDR3 bases: TGTGCCAGCAGTTACTTGGGACAGGGGAGAGGCAATCAGCCCCAGCATTTT.

The rearrangement uses TRBV6-1 and TRBJ1-5; D remains unclear. V lost 2 bases and J lost 4, with 9 bases in between. CDR1 and CDR2 (germline): MNHNS, SASEGT. The CDR3 sequence is 14 residues long. CDR3 protein: CASSELGGNQPQHF. The CDR3 DNA follows: TGTGCCAGCAGTGAATTAGGCGGGAATCAGCCCCAGCATTTT.